The 18 T cell receptor beta chains given below trace back to one sample, sequenced in a study of low-dose radiotherapy and immunotherapy resistance in tumors. With TRAV- and TRBV-specific primers, first-strand cDNA was made, covering the alpha and beta chains. TCRs were put through approximately 20 PCR cycles of amplification with Phusion. A constant-region primer and the V-primer adapter served as the primer pair. From the reads, TCRdb called clonotypes with MiXCR, one entry per CDR3 protein. The table records some 100,000 distinct CDR3 sequences, less than 25% of them present only once. The sample's time point: after trial treatment. Treatment in this sample: LDRT plus nivolumab, ipilimumab, low-dose cyclophosphamide and aspirin (RACIN trial). The sequencing here drew on PBMCs, taken after low-dose radiotherapy plus immunotherapy. Receptors originate from a male donor with prostate cancer.

V is TRBV19 and J is TRBJ2-7, with 7 bases lining up with TRBD1. This CDR3 comprises 15 residues. V lost 2 bases and J lost 1; bases outside the gene matches: 5. CDR1 and CDR2 from the germline V gene are LNHDA and SQIVND (reference sequence). CDR3 region: CASSIPGQLSYEQYF. The CDR3 DNA sequence: TGTGCCAGTAGTATACCGGGACAGTTATCCTACGAGCAGTACTTC.

This clonotype was detected ten times or more. The gene calls are TRBV14 and TRBJ2-5; TRBD2 matches at 9 bases. V was clipped by 5 bases and J by 5 bases; unmatched bases: 12. There are 16 residues in the CDR3. CDR1 is SGHDN and CDR2 is FVKESK in the germline V gene. In DNA, the CDR3 is TGTGCCAGCAGCAAGCGCTGGCGGGGGGGCCCCGAGACCCAGTACTTC. Residues: CASSKRWRGGPETQYF.

This clonotype was detected ten times or more. The chain is built from TRBV11-2 and TRBJ2-2, with unresolved D. The CDR3 is made up of 15 amino acids. The germline gives CDR1 SGHAT, CDR2 FQNNGV. V dropped 5 bases and J dropped 0 bases, with 10 bases sitting between them. The CDR3 is CASSHNSANTGELFF. The CDR3, as DNA: TGTGCCAGCAGCCACAACTCCGCGAACACCGGGGAGCTGTTTTTT.

This clonotype was counted ten times or more. The junction and the germline gene differ at one end; a read error may be behind it. The J gene is TRBJ1-6, the V gene TRBV24-1; TRBD1 agrees at 7 bases. CDR1 and CDR2 (germline): KGHDR, SFDVKD. CDR3 length: 16 amino acids. The CDR3 reads CSTSDLTGDNNSPLHF. The CDR3 DNA is TGTTCCACCAGTGATTTAACAGGGGACAATAATTCACCCCTCCACTTT.

This clonotype has at least ten counts. The V and J genes are TRBV7-2 and TRBJ2-5; tentative D call: TRBD2 (7 bases). The V end was cut by 5 bases, the J end by 6 bases, with 22 bases between. The CDR3 runs to 16 residues. CDR1 SGHTA and CDR2 FQGNSA come from the germline V gene. The CDR3 sequence: CASSPRRGDTPQTQYF. The CDR3 nucleotides are TGTGCCAGCAGCCCTAGACGGGGGGACACCCCCCAGACCCAGTACTTC.

This clonotype was observed at least ten times. The V call is TRBV4-1, the J call TRBJ1-2; 7 nucleotides align to TRBD1. The CDR3 sequence is 17 residues long. Per the germline V gene, CDR1 is MGHRA and CDR2 is YSYEKL. The ends lost 4 bases at V and 2 bases at J; junction bases unmatched: 13. The CDR3 sequence: CASSRSPAGTENYGYTF. DNA of the CDR3: TGCGCCAGCAGCCGAAGTCCCGCCGGGACAGAAAACTATGGCTACACCTTC.

Concerning this clonotype: A read error is the likely source, as a far larger clone sits one nucleotide away. The genes are TRBV5-1 and TRBJ2-7, with 16 bases fitting TRBD2. The CDR3 is made up of 20 amino acids. Germline-derived CDR1 and CDR2 are SGHRS and YFSETQ. The trim removed 4 bases at V and 7 bases at J, leaving 20 bases unmatched. CDR3 loop: CASSPPGLAGGPTSGYEQYF. The CDR3 DNA is TGCGCCAGCAGCCCACCGGGACTAGCGGGGGGGCCGACCTCGGGATATGAGCAGTACTTC.

This chain uses TRBV21-1 with TRBJ1-4; the table assigns TRBD1, which was not confirmed against the DNA. TRBV21-1 is a pseudogene. The CDR3 covers 19 residues. This chain's CDR3 is CASSTPAASGAASNEKLFF. CDR3 sequence (DNA): TGTGCCAGCAGCACCCCCGCGGCATCGGGGGCGGCGTCTAATGAAAAACTGTTTTTT.

The sample holds many counts of this clonotype. The chain combines TRBV19 with TRBJ1-2; D call uncertain. From germline, CDR1 is LNHDA and CDR2 SQIVND (reference sequence). This CDR3 has 13 residues. V was shortened by 1 base and J by 3 bases, with 6 bases between the two germline ends. CDR3 in amino acids: CASSIGQHYGYTF. In DNA form, the CDR3 reads TGTGCCAGTAGTATAGGCCAGCACTATGGCTACACCTTC.

This clonotype has a count of ten or more. The chain carries TRBV19 and TRBJ2-7; 11 bases are a match to TRBD2. The germline V gene has CDR1 LNHDA and CDR2 SQIVND (reference sequence). V lost 8 bases and J lost 6; bases outside the gene matches: 12. This CDR3 contains 15 residues. CDR3 DNA sequence: TGTGCCAGTCGTCCGACTAGCGGGGAGGAGAGCGAGCAGTACTTC. Translated, it gives CASRPTSGEESEQYF.

The sample holds many counts of this clonotype. J is TRBJ2-3 and V is TRBV27; no definite D call. The CDR3 covers 14 residues. Trimming took off 4 bases at V and 0 bases at J, with 8 bases between the two ends. Germline values: CDR1 MNHEY, CDR2 SMNVEV (reference sequence). The CDR3 region is CASSSISSTDTQYF. In DNA, the CDR3 is TGTGCCAGCAGTTCCATATCGAGCACAGATACGCAGTATTTT.

The table lists this clonotype with a few counts. The chain recombines TRBV27 with TRBJ2-7; D may correspond to TRBD1 or TRBD2 (5 bases each). V shed 2 bases and J shed 6 bases, with 14 bases lying between them. CDR1 and CDR2 from the germline V gene are MNHEY and SMNVEV (reference sequence). The CDR3 is 14 residues long. Written as DNA, the CDR3 is TGTGCCAGCAGTTTAAGGCGCAGGGAGAGCGAGCAGTACTTC. Protein product: CASSLRRRESEQYF.

This clonotype has a count of ten or more. The V and J genes are TRBV11-2 and TRBJ2-5; D is uncertain. Trimming removed 2 bases from V and 3 bases from J, with 13 bases in between. The CDR3 runs to 15 residues. Germline V CDR1 and CDR2: SGHAT, FQNNGV. In DNA, the CDR3 is TGTGCCAGCAGCTTACTTTTCCGCACAGAAGAGACCCAGTACTTC. Its translation is CASSLLFRTEETQYF.

To note about this clonotype: A single base separates this from a much larger clone, so it may be a read error. The gene calls are TRBV2 and TRBJ2-3; the D gene is possibly TRBD2 (5 bases). This CDR3 spans 12 amino acids. Between the trimmed V and J ends, which lost 8 bases and 3 bases, there was a span of 9 bases. Germline values: CDR1 SNHLY, CDR2 FYNNEI. The CDR3 is CASVGDTDTQYF. CDR3 coding DNA: TGTGCCAGCGTGGGAGATACAGATACGCAGTATTTT.

This clonotype was seen at least ten times. This chain links TRBV29-1 with TRBJ2-5; D is unresolved. Germline assignment: CDR1 SQVTM and CDR2 ANQGSEA. V shed 7 bases and J shed 3 bases, with 18 bases lying between them. CDR3 length: 14 residues. The CDR3 DNA reads TGCAGCGGGAGCCGACGCATTGGCGAAGAGACCCAGTACTTC. It encodes CSGSRRIGEETQYF.

This clonotype came up many times. This chain uses TRBV18 with TRBJ2-2; no clear D gene. Germline V gives CDR1 KGHSH, CDR2 LQKENI. Trimming took 4 bases from V and 0 from J, leaving 6 bases between them. This CDR3 is built from 14 residues. The CDR3 DNA sequence: TGTGCCAGCTCACGGGGATCGAACACCGGGGAGCTGTTTTTT. This codes for CASSRGSNTGELFF.

This clonotype was recorded at least ten times. The chain joins TRBV6-1 to TRBJ2-4; tentatively, D is TRBD2 (5 bases). Germline V gives CDR1 MNHNS, CDR2 SASEGT. The CDR3 loop spans 14 amino acids. V lost 3 bases to trimming and J lost 0 bases, with 6 bases between them. CDR3 coding DNA: TGTGCCAGCAGTGACGAGGGAGCCAAAAACATTCAGTACTTC. Amino acid sequence: CASSDEGAKNIQYF.

A remark on this clonotype: A far larger clone is off by one base, so a read error is likely. The chain couples TRBV5-3 to TRBJ2-4; D may be TRBD1 or TRBD2 (6 bases each). TRBV5-3 is reported as an ORF; its role is uncertain. CDR3 length: 13 residues. This CDR3 reads CVSSPPGANIQYF. CDR3 nucleotides: TGTGTCAGCTCACCGCCGGGGGCAAACATTCAGTACTTC.